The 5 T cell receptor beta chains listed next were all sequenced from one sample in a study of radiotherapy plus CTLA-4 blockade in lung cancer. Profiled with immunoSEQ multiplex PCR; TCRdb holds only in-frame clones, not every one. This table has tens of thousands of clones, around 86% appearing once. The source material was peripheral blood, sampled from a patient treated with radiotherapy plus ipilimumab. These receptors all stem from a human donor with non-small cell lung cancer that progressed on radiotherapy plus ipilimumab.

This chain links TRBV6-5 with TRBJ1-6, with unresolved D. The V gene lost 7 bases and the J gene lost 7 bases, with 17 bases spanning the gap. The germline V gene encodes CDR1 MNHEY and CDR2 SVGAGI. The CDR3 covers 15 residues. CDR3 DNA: TGTGCCAGCACCATCCTAGACGGCCGGAATTCACCCCTCCACTTT. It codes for CASTILDGRNSPLHF.

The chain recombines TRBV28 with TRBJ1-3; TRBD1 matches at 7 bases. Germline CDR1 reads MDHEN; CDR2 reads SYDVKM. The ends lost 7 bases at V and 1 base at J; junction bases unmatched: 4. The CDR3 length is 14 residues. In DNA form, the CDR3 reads TGTGCCAGCAATCAGGGGGTATCTGGAAACACCATATATTTT. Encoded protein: CASNQGVSGNTIYF.

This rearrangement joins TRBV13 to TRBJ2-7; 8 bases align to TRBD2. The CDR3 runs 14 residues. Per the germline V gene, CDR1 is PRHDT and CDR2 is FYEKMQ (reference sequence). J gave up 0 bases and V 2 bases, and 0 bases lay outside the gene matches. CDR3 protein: CASSLRGGSYEQYF. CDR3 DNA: TGTGCCAGCAGCTTACGGGGGGGCTCCTACGAGCAGTACTTC. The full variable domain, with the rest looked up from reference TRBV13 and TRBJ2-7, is AAGVIQSPRHLIKEKRETATLKCYPIPRHDTVYWYQQGPGQDPQFLISFYEKMQSDKGSIPDRFSAQQFSDYHSELNMSSLELGDSALYFCASSLRGGSYEQYFGPGTRLTVT.

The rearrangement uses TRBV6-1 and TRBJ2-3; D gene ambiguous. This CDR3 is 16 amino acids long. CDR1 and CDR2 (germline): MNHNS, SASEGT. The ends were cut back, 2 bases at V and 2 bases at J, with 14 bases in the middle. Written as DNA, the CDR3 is TGTGCCAGCAGTGAAAGGAGCCCCGCTTACACAGATACGCAGTATTTT. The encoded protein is CASSERSPAYTDTQYF.

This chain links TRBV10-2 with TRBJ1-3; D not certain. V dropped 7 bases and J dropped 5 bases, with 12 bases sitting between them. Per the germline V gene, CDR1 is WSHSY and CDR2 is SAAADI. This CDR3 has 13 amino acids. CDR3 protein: CASMATDRNTIYF. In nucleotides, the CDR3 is TGCGCCAGCATGGCAACAGACAGAAACACCATATATTTT.